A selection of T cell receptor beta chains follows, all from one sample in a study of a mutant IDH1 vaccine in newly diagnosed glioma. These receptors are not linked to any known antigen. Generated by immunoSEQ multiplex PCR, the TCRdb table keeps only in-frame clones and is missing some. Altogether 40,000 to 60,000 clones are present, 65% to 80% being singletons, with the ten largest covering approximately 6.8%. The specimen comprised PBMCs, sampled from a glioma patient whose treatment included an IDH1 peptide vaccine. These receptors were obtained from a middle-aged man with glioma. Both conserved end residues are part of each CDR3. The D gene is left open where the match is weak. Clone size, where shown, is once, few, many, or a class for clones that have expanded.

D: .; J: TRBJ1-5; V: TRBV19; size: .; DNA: TGTGCCAGTAGTATAGGGGACTATCAGCCCCAGCATTTT; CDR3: CASSIGDYQPQHF
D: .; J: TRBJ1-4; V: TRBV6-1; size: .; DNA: TGTGCCAGCAGTGCGTGGGGCGGGTCTGCAACTAATGAAAAACTGTTTTTT; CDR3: CASSAWGGSATNEKLFF
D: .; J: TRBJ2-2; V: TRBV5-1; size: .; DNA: TGCGCCAGCAGCTTAAGGGGGGCCCAGAACACCGGGGAGCTGTTTTTT; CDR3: CASSLRGAQNTGELFF
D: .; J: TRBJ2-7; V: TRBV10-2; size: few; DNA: TGCGCCAGCAGTGAGTCGAAGGTCGAGCAGTACTTC; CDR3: CASSESKVEQYF
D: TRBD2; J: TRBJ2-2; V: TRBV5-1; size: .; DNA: TGCGCCAGCAGCTCACCTGTGTGGCTAGCGGGGTCCACCGGGGAGCTGTTTTTT; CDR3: CASSSPVWLAGSTGELFF
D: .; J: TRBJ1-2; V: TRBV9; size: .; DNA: TGTGCCAGCAGCGCTGGGACGGGAGGCGCCTTTGGCTACACCTTC; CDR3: CASSAGTGGAFGYTF
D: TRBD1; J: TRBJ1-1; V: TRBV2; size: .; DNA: TGTGCCAGCAGTTTCGGACAGGGGAACACTGAAGCTTTCTTT; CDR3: CASSFGQGNTEAFF
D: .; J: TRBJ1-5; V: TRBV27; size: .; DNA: TGTGCCAGCAGTTTCCGGAGGTCAGGCAATCAGCCCCAGCATTTT; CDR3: CASSFRRSGNQPQHF
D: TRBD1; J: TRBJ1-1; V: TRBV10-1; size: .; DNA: TGCGCCAGCAGTGAGCGGTGGCAGGGGGAGACTGAAGCTTTCTTT; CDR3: CASSERWQGETEAFF
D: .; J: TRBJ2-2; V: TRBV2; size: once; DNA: TGTGCCAGCAGGGAGGGCACGAACACCGGGGAGCTGTTTTTT; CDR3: CASREGTNTGELFF
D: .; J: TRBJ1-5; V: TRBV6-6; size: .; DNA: TGTGCCAGCAGTTTACAGGGAGATCAGCCCCAGCATTTT; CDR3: CASSLQGDQPQHF
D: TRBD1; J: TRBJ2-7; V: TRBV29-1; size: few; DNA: TGCAGCGTTGGGACAGGGATCTACGAGCAGTACTTC; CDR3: CSVGTGIYEQYF
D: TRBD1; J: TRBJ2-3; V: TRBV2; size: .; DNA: TGTGCCAGCAGCCGACAGGGGACAGATACGCAGTATTTT; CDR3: CASSRQGTDTQYF